This TCR beta chain was captured in a study of identical twins. Study-wide points: Insertions ran lower in abundant cord blood beta clonotypes, though not in memory repertoires. A partial confounding effect on zero-insertion analyses could come from invariant MAIT and iNKT cells. Weaker excess twin sharing was seen among beta out-of-frame sequences.

CDR3 length: 13 amino acids. The V gene lost 7 bases and the J gene lost 7 bases, with 13 bases spanning the gap. This clonotype has more than one count but fewer than ten. Antigen: not known. Healthy Caucasians provided all donations. A single record per CDR3 protein comes from TCRdb applying MiXCR to the 5' RACE reads. The sample holds about 290,000 distinct CDR3 sequences, over 8.5% seen once. These same records also appear under a second study, on yellow fever vaccine responses in identical twins.

The sample was CD8+ T cells sorted from blood. The receptor's source is a woman aged 18-29 years in good health. The rearrangement uses TRBV23-1 and TRBJ2-2; D is ambiguous. TRBV23-1 falls under the ORF class, with uncertain function. CDR3 sequence (DNA): TGCGCCAGCAAATCTTCCGCTTTCGGGGAGCTGTTTTTT. It specifies CASKSSAFGELFF.